This T cell receptor (beta chain) stems from a study of CD8 T cells in ankylosing spondylitis. Germline lookup yields CDR1 WSHSY and CDR2 SAAADI. CDR3 length equals 10 residues. Between the trimmed V and J ends, which lost 8 bases and 5 bases, there was a span of 7 bases. Study-wide findings and caveats: Disease-linked clones reportedly concentrated significantly in matched ankylosing spondylitis synovial fluid. Disease-linked clones displayed a CD8+ phenotype and appeared relatively rarely in peripheral blood. Seemingly distinctive of ankylosing spondylitis blood was a TCR beta motif formed by eight highly homologous variants.

For this clonotype: Its antigen is not known.

The TCR beta libraries were generated through quantitative 5'-RACE incorporating molecular barcodes. MiXCR was run by TCRdb on the 5' RACE reads, yielding one entry per CDR3 protein. This table has 100,000 or so distinct CDR3 sequences, roughly 10% appearing once. V usage is TRBV10-2 and J usage is TRBJ2-7, with D possibly TRBD1 on 5 matching bases. The receptor's source is a male donor with ankylosing spondylitis. The sequenced sample was blood, either unsorted or a sorted T cell fraction (not recorded which). DNA of the CDR3: TGCGCCAGCGGGGCAGACGAGCAGTACGTC. Its protein is CASGADEQYV.